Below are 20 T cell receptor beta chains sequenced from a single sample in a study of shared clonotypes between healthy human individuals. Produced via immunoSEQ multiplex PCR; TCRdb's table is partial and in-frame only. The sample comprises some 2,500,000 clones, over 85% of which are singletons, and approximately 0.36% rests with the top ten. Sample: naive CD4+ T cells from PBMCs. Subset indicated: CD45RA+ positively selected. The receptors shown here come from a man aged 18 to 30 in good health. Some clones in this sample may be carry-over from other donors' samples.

CDR3: CASSYDITGSYGYTF. The DNA for the CDR3 is TGTGCCAGCAGCTACGACATCACAGGGTCCTATGGCTACACCTTC. The rearrangement joins TRBV7-2 to TRBJ1-2; D possibly corresponds to TRBD1 (6 bases). The germline CDR1 and CDR2 sequences are SGHTA and FQGNSA. Trimming removed 4 bases from V and 4 bases from J, with 16 bases in between. The CDR3 covers 15 residues.

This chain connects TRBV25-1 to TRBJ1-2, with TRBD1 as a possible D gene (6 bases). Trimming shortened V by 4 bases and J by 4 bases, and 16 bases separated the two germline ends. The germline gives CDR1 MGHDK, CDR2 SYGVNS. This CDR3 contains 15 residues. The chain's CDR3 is CASSGPLPDSYGYTF. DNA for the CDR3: TGTGCCAGCAGTGGGCCCCTCCCGGACAGCTATGGCTACACCTTC.

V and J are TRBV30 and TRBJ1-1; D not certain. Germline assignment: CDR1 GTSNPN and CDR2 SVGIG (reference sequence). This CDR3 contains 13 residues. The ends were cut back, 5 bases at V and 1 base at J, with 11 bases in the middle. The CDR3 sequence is CAWDPSSNTEAFF. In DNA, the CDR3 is TGTGCCTGGGACCCTAGCTCGAACACTGAAGCTTTCTTT. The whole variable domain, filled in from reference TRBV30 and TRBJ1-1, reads SQTIHQWPATLVQPVGSPLSLECTVEGTSNPNLYWYRQAAGRGLQLLFYSVGIGQISSEVPQNLSASRPQDRQFILSSKKLLLSDSGFYLCAWDPSSNTEAFFGQGTRLTVV.

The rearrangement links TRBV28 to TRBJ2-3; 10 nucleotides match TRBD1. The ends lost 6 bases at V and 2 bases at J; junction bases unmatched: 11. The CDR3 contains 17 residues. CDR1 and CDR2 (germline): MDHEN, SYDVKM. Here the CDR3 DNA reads TGTGCCAGCAGGGGCCGGGACAGGGGATTATACACAGATACGCAGTATTTT. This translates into CASRGRDRGLYTDTQYF.

The CDR3 sequence: CAIGLAGVLNEQFF. CDR3 in DNA: TGTGCCATCGGACTAGCGGGAGTCTTAAATGAGCAGTTCTTC. The rearrangement links TRBV10-3 to TRBJ2-1, with 13 positions matching TRBD2. After removal of 8 bases from V and 7 bases from J, the junction contained 5 bases not matched to a gene. The germline gives CDR1 ENHRY, CDR2 SYGVKD. The CDR3 contains 14 residues.

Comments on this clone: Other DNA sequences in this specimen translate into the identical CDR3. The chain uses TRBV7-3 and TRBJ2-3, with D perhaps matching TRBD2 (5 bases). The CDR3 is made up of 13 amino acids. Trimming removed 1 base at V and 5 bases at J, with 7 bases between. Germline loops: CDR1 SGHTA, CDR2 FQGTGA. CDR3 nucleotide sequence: TGTGCCAGCAGCTTAAAACTAGGAGATACGCAGTATTTT. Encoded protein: CASSLKLGDTQYF.

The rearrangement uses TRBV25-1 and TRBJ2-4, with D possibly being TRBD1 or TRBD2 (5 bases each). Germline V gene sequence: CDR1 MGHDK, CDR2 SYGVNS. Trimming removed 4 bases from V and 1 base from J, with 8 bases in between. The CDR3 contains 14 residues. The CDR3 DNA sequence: TGTGCCAGCAGTGGGTGGGGGGCCAAAAACATTCAGTACTTC. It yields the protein CASSGWGAKNIQYF.

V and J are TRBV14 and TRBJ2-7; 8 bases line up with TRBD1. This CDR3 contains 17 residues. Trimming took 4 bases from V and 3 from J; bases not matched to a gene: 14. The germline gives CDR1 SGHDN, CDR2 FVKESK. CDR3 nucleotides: TGTGCCAGCAGCCGGACAGGGTATGAGACTAGGGTCTACGAGCAGTACTTC. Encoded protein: CASSRTGYETRVYEQYF.

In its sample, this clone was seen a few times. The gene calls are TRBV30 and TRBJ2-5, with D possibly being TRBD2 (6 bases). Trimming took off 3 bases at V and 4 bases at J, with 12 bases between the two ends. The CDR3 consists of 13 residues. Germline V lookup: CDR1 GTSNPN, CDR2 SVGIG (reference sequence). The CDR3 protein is CAWSGPGGETQYF. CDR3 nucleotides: TGTGCCTGGAGCGGACCCGGGGGAGAGACCCAGTACTTC.

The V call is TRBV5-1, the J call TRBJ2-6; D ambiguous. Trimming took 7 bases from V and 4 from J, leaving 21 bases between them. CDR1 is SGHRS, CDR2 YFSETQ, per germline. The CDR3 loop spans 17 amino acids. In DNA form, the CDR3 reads TGCGCCAGCCGATCGGAAGGGTACGAGCTCGGGGCCAACGTCCTGACTTTC. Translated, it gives CASRSEGYELGANVLTF. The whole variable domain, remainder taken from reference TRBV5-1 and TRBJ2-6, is KAGVTQTPRYLIKTRGQQVTLSCSPISGHRSVSWYQQTPGQGLQFLFEYFSETQRNKGNFPGRFSGRQFSNSRSEMNVSTLELGDSALYLCASRSEGYELGANVLTFGAGSRLTVL.

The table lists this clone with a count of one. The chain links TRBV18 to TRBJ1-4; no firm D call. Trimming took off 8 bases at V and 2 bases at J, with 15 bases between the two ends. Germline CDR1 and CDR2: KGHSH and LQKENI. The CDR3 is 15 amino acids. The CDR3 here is CASTAELGTNEKLFF. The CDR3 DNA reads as TGTGCCAGCACCGCCGAGTTAGGGACTAATGAAAAACTGTTTTTT.

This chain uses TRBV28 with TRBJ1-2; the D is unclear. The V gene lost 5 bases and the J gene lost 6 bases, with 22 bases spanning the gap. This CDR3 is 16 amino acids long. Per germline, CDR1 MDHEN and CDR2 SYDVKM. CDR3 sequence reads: CASSPLLRRQADGYTF. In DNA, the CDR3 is TGTGCCAGCAGTCCCCTCCTTAGGCGTCAGGCGGATGGCTACACCTTC.

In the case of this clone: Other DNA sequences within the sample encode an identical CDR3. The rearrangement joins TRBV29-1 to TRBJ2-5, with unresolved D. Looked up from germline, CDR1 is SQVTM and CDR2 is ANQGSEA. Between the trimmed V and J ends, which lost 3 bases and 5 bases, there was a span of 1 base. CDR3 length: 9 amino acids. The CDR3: CSVEETQYF. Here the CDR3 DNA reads TGCAGCGTTGAGGAGACCCAGTACTTC. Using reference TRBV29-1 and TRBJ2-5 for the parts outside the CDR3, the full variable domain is SAVISQKPSRDICQRGTSLTIQCQVDSQVTMMFWYRQQPGQSLTLIATANQGSEATYESGFVIDKFPISRPNLTFSTLTVSNMSPEDSSIYLCSVEETQYFGPGTRLLVL.

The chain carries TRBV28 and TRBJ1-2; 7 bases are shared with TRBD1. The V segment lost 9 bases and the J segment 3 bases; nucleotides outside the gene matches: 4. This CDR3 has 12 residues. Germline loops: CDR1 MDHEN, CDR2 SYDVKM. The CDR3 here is CASMGQYYGYTF. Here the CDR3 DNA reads TGTGCCAGTATGGGACAGTACTATGGCTACACCTTC.

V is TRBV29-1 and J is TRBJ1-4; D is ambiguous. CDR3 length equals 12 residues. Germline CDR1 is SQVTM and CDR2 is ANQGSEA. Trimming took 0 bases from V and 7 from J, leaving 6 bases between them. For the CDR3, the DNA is TGCAGCGTTGAAGATTCGAGTGAAAAACTGTTTTTT. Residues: CSVEDSSEKLFF.

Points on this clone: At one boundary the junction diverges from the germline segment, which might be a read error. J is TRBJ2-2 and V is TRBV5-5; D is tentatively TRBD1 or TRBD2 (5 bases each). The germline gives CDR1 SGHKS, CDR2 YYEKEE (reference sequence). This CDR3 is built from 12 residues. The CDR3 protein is CASSQWGSRAVF. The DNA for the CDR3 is TGTGCCAGCAGCCAATGGGGGTCACGAGCGGTTTTT.

In nucleotides, the CDR3 is TGTGCCAGCTCTCTAGACAGCTTGAACACTGAAGCTTTCTTT. Protein product: CASSLDSLNTEAFF. The chain has TRBV6-1 and TRBJ1-1, with D possibly TRBD1 on 5 matching bases. Trimming took off 8 bases at V and 0 bases at J, with 13 bases between the two ends. The CDR3 length is 14 residues. Germline V lookup: CDR1 MNHNS, CDR2 SASEGT.

In nucleotides, the CDR3 is TGTGCCAGCTCACCAGGGACAGACTCCTACAATGAGCAGTTCTTC. Amino acids: CASSPGTDSYNEQFF. This chain links TRBV18 with TRBJ2-1, with 7 bases fitting TRBD1. V was clipped by 2 bases and J by 0 bases; unmatched bases: 1. The CDR3 contains 15 residues. Germline V gene data show CDR1 as KGHSH and CDR2 as LQKENI.

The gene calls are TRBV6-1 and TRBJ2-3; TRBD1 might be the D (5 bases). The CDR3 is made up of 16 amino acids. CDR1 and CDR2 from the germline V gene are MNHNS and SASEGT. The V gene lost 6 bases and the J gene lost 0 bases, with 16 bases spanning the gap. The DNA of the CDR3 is TGTGCCAGCAGAGAAAGGGGATACACTAGCACAGATACGCAGTATTTT. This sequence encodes CASRERGYTSTDTQYF.

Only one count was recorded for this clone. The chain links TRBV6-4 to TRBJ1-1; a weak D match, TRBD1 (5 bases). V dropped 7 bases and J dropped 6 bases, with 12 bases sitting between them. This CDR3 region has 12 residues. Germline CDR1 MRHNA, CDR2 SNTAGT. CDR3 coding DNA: TGTGCCAGCAAGGGAGGGGACGCTGAAGCTTTCTTT. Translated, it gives CASKGGDAEAFF.